The 30 T cell receptor beta chains in this list originate from one sample, sequenced in a study of PD-1 blockade in classical Hodgkin lymphoma (dated by TCRdb to the early 2020s). Libraries came from the immunoSEQ multiplex PCR assay. TCRdb re-hosts the immuneACCESS table, in-frame sequences only. Its copies lack some clones; in the studies checked, an unresolved V gene accounts for under half of them, and the cause for the rest is not known. Counted in this sample were approximately 50,000 clones; approximately 90% of them appeared once. The ten most abundant clones make up around 5% of the sample. The sample's time point, from its label and the paper: cycle 2 day 1 (C2D1) of nivolumab. Relapse after autologous stem cell transplantation had occurred in all trial patients, and cohorts A, B and C were distinguished by prior brentuximab vedotin exposure. The specimen was peripheral blood mononuclear cells (PBMCs), collected before the second cycle of nivolumab. These receptors all come from a human donor with classical Hodgkin lymphoma.

A remark on this clone: Other DNA sequences in the same sample also yield this CDR3. This CDR3 is CASSGGQGAGETQYF. CDR3 coding DNA: TGCGCCAGCAGCGGGGGACAGGGGGCAGGAGAGACCCAGTACTTC. V is TRBV5-1 and J is TRBJ2-5, with 12 bases that match TRBD1. Germline V CDR1 and CDR2: SGHRS, YFSETQ. The junction had 5 bases not matched to a gene; V was cut back by 4 bases and J by 4 bases. This CDR3 is 15 amino acids long.

A single count supports this clone. This chain links TRBV6-6 with TRBJ2-2; D call uncertain. There are 12 residues in the CDR3. V gave up 10 bases and J gave up 3 bases, with 9 bases separating them. Germline assignment: CDR1 MNHNY and CDR2 SVGAGI (reference sequence). The chain's CDR3 is CATVGYTGELFF. In nucleotides, the CDR3 is TGTGCCACGGTTGGGTACACCGGGGAGCTGTTTTTT.

This clone appeared a single time. The V gene is TRBV30, the J gene TRBJ1-5; no reliable D call. The V end was cut by 2 bases, the J end by 4 bases, with 9 bases between. Germline V CDR1 and CDR2: GTSNPN, SVGIG (reference sequence). The CDR3 consists of 13 residues. The CDR3 protein is CAWSLRENQPQHF. CDR3 bases: TGTGCCTGGAGTCTGAGAGAAAATCAGCCCCAGCATTTT.

Details on this clone: Different DNA sequences within this sample yield the same CDR3. This chain uses TRBV5-1 with TRBJ1-4, with D perhaps matching TRBD1 (6 bases). The CDR3 length is 14 residues. The V and J ends lost 0 bases and 5 bases respectively, with 8 bases between them. Germline lookup yields CDR1 SGHRS and CDR2 YFSETQ. The CDR3 region is CASSLEGGNEKLFF. The CDR3, as DNA: TGCGCCAGCAGCTTGGAGGGGGGGAATGAAAAACTGTTTTTT.

The rearrangement uses TRBV19 and TRBJ1-5; 9 bases are a match to TRBD1. Germline values: CDR1 LNHDA, CDR2 SQIVND (reference sequence). V lost 7 bases to trimming and J lost 4 bases; unmatched junction nucleotides: 14. This CDR3 is 17 amino acids long. This chain's CDR3 is CASKADRGGFGNQPQHF. The CDR3, as DNA: TGTGCCAGTAAAGCGGACAGGGGAGGATTTGGGAATCAGCCCCAGCATTTT.

The chain is built from TRBV27 and TRBJ1-5; D remains ambiguous. The CDR3 loop spans 14 amino acids. CDR1 and CDR2 (germline): MNHEY, SMNVEV (reference sequence). Trimming stripped 1 base from V and 6 bases from J, with 10 bases between. In nucleotides, the CDR3 is TGTGCCAGCAGTTTATGGTCGGGTATTCAGCCCCAGCATTTT. Translation gives CASSLWSGIQPQHF.

The chain joins TRBV7-9 to TRBJ1-1; 10 positions match TRBD1. The CDR3 covers 13 residues. Germline V gene lookup returns CDR1 SEHNR and CDR2 FQNEAQ (reference sequence). V lost 10 bases and J lost 11; bases outside the gene matches: 13. Here the CDR3 reads CATSGTGVLWAFF. The CDR3, as DNA: TGTGCCACATCCGGGACAGGGGTTTTGTGGGCTTTCTTT. The whole variable domain, filled in from reference TRBV7-9 and TRBJ1-1, reads DTGVSQNPRHKITKRGQNVTFRCDPISEHNRLYWYRQTLGQGPEFLTYFQNEAQLEKSRLLSDRFSAERPKGSFSTLEIQRTEQGDSAMYLCATSGTGVLWAFFGQGTRLTVV.

The chain recombines TRBV9 with TRBJ1-2; D is uncertain. CDR3 length: 13 residues. Germline CDR1 reads SGDLS; CDR2 reads YYNGEE. Trimming took off 3 bases at V and 4 bases at J, with 10 bases between the two ends. CDR3 nucleotides: TGTGCCAGCAGCGCCTCAGGCCTCTATGGCTACACCTTC. It is translated as CASSASGLYGYTF. The whole variable domain, filled in from reference TRBV9 and TRBJ1-2, reads DSGVTQTPKHLITATGQRVTLRCSPRSGDLSVYWYQQSLDQGLQFLIQYYNGEERAKGNILERFSAQQFPDLHSELNLSSLELGDSALYFCASSASGLYGYTFGSGTRLTVV.

The chain links TRBV28 to TRBJ1-4; weak D call: TRBD1 (6 bases). Between the trimmed V and J ends, which lost 5 bases and 7 bases, there was a span of 20 bases. The CDR3 runs to 16 residues. From germline, CDR1 is MDHEN and CDR2 SYDVKM. The CDR3 coding sequence is TGTGCCAGCAGTCAACATGAAGGGGGGCGTACTGAAAAACTGTTTTTT. It specifies CASSQHEGGRTEKLFF.

The rearrangement uses TRBV7-9 and TRBJ1-1, with a possible D match to TRBD1 (5 bases). The CDR3 covers 13 residues. The germline CDR1 and CDR2 sequences are SEHNR and FQNEAQ (reference sequence). Trimming shortened V by 1 base and J by 9 bases, and 12 bases separated the two germline ends. CDR3 DNA sequence: TGTGCCAGCAGCTTAGACGCAGGGCACCAAGCTTTCTTT. It codes for CASSLDAGHQAFF.

The chain carries TRBV11-2 and TRBJ2-4; 11 bases fit TRBD2. Germline loops: CDR1 SGHAT, CDR2 FQNNGV. The trim removed 5 bases at V and 4 bases at J, leaving 16 bases unmatched. This CDR3 is built from 19 residues. The DNA of the CDR3 is TGTGCCAGCAGCCTCTCAACTACGGGACTAGCGGAGAAAAAAAACATTCAGTACTTC. Translating it yields CASSLSTTGLAEKKNIQYF.

CDR3 in DNA: TGTGCCAGCAGCGTAAGACCGGGAGGTCTAGCGGGGGGAGTGCTCACAGATACGCAGTATTTT. Amino acids: CASSVRPGGLAGGVLTDTQYF. The rearrangement uses TRBV9 and TRBJ2-3; TRBD2 matches 11 bases. The CDR3 has 21 residues. The ends lost 1 base at V and 2 bases at J; junction bases unmatched: 18. From germline, CDR1 is SGDLS and CDR2 YYNGEE.

V and J are TRBV28 and TRBJ2-1; 9 positions match TRBD1. CDR1 is MDHEN and CDR2 is SYDVKM in the germline V gene. V lost 0 bases and J lost 8; bases outside the gene matches: 8. The CDR3 is made up of 16 amino acids. This chain's CDR3 is CASSLWGQGTGDEQFF. The CDR3 DNA reads TGTGCCAGCAGTTTATGGGGACAGGGAACGGGGGATGAGCAGTTCTTC.

The rearrangement links TRBV9 to TRBJ2-2, with TRBD1 matching over 8 bases. In germline, CDR1 is SGDLS, CDR2 YYNGEE. The CDR3 has 23 residues. The J segment lost 3 bases and the V segment lost 4 bases, leaving 29 bases of the junction unmatched. The DNA of the CDR3 is TGTGCCAGCAGCCCCCAACCTCGTCCCGGGACAGGTCCGCTCGGTGAGGACACCGGGGAGCTGTTTTTT. Translation gives CASSPQPRPGTGPLGEDTGELFF.

This chain links TRBV5-1 with TRBJ1-3; D is unresolved. Between the trimmed V and J ends, which lost 2 bases and 0 bases, there was a span of 9 bases. The CDR3 length is 15 residues. CDR1 is SGHRS, CDR2 YFSETQ, per germline. The CDR3 sequence is CASSLISGSGNTIYF. The CDR3 nucleotides read TGCGCCAGCAGCTTAATATCGGGCTCTGGAAACACCATATATTTT. The whole variable domain, remainder taken from reference TRBV5-1 and TRBJ1-3, is KAGVTQTPRYLIKTRGQQVTLSCSPISGHRSVSWYQQTPGQGLQFLFEYFSETQRNKGNFPGRFSGRQFSNSRSEMNVSTLELGDSALYLCASSLISGSGNTIYFGEGSWLTVV.

This chain connects TRBV9 to TRBJ1-4; no reliable D call. The germline CDR1 and CDR2 sequences are SGDLS and YYNGEE. Deletions cut 0 bases from V and 0 bases from J, with 15 bases between. The CDR3 has 18 amino acids. The chain's CDR3 is CASSVGITLSATNEKLFF. Written as DNA, the CDR3 is TGTGCCAGCAGCGTAGGCATTACACTCAGTGCAACTAATGAAAAACTGTTTTTT. Complete variable domain (other parts from reference TRBV9 and TRBJ1-4): DSGVTQTPKHLITATGQRVTLRCSPRSGDLSVYWYQQSLDQGLQFLIQYYNGEERAKGNILERFSAQQFPDLHSELNLSSLELGDSALYFCASSVGITLSATNEKLFFGSGTQLSVL.

The chain couples TRBV4-1 to TRBJ1-6, with D hard to call. Germline CDR1 and CDR2: MGHRA and YSYEKL. The CDR3 has 14 amino acids. V was cut by 1 base and J by 10 bases, with 11 bases left in between. The CDR3 DNA is TGCGCCAGCAGCCAAGGAAGAGACGGCTCACCCCTCCACTTT. This codes for CASSQGRDGSPLHF.

The chain combines TRBV5-1 with TRBJ2-1; TRBD2 matches 10 bases. Germline V gives CDR1 SGHRS, CDR2 YFSETQ. The V gene end was trimmed by 2 bases and the J gene end by 7 bases; junction bases not matched to a gene: 12. This CDR3 comprises 17 residues. DNA of the CDR3: TGCGCCAGCAGCTTCCCCGTGACTAGCGGGCAACCTAATGAGCAGTTCTTC. It yields the protein CASSFPVTSGQPNEQFF.

This CDR3 reads CASSQIRTLVNTEAFF. The CDR3 DNA is TGCGCCAGCAGCCAAATTAGGACTCTCGTGAACACTGAAGCTTTCTTT. The chain couples TRBV4-1 to TRBJ1-1, with D uncertain. V lost 2 bases, J lost 0 bases, and 13 bases lay in between. Germline V CDR1 and CDR2: MGHRA, YSYEKL. The CDR3 covers 16 residues.

V usage is TRBV5-4 and J usage is TRBJ1-2; D is perhaps TRBD1 (5 bases). CDR3 length: 13 residues. The germline V gene has CDR1 SGHNT and CDR2 YYREEE (reference sequence). The V end lost 4 bases, the J end lost 3 bases, and 10 bases lay between the germline ends. The CDR3 here is CASSPDRDYGYTF. CDR3 bases: TGTGCCAGCAGCCCCGACAGAGACTATGGCTACACCTTC.

The chain has TRBV7-2 and TRBJ2-7; D not certain. The germline V and J ends were trimmed by 4 bases and 0 bases, with 10 bases remaining between them. Germline V gene data show CDR1 as SGHTA and CDR2 as FQGNSA. CDR3 length equals 14 residues. CDR3 sequence reads: CASSSIPISYEQYF. The CDR3 DNA reads as TGTGCCAGCAGCTCCATTCCTATCTCCTACGAGCAGTACTTC.

The chain uses TRBV28 and TRBJ2-7; TRBD2 aligns across 14 bases. Germline V gene lookup returns CDR1 MDHEN and CDR2 SYDVKM. J lost 4 bases, V lost 3 bases, and 5 bases had no gene match. This CDR3 region has 16 residues. The CDR3 coding sequence is TGTGCCAGCAGTTTCACGGGACTAGCGGGGGAATACGAGCAGTACTTC. This translates into CASSFTGLAGEYEQYF. Full variable domain (outside the CDR3, taken from reference TRBV28 and TRBJ2-7): DVKVTQSSRYLVKRTGEKVFLECVQDMDHENMFWYRQDPGLGLRLIYFSYDVKMKEKGDIPEGYSVSREKKERFSLILESASTNQTSMYLCASSFTGLAGEYEQYFGPGTRLTVT.

This rearrangement joins TRBV5-1 to TRBJ1-5; D unclear. This CDR3 has 15 amino acids. V lost 4 bases and J 0 bases, leaving 11 bases between the germline ends. Germline values: CDR1 SGHRS, CDR2 YFSETQ. The CDR3 region is CASSPGLGSNQPQHF. The CDR3 nucleotides are TGCGCCAGCAGCCCCGGACTGGGTAGCAATCAGCCCCAGCATTTT.

The chain carries TRBV16 and TRBJ2-7; D ambiguous. V lost 2 bases, J lost 5 bases, and 10 bases lay in between. The CDR3 has 13 amino acids. Per germline, CDR1 KGHSY and CDR2 FQNENV. The CDR3 nucleotides read TGTGCCAGCAGCCAAATCAGCTTTAACGAGCAGTACTTC. Protein product: CASSQISFNEQYF.

The table lists this clone with a count of one. This chain uses TRBV5-1 with TRBJ2-5, with 9 bases aligning to TRBD2. The V gene end was trimmed by 2 bases and the J gene end by 5 bases; junction bases not matched to a gene: 4. The CDR3 consists of 14 residues. CDR1 is SGHRS and CDR2 is YFSETQ in the germline V gene. As DNA, the CDR3 is TGCGCCAGCAGCTTACCAGCGGGGGGTGAGACCCAGTACTTC. It yields the protein CASSLPAGGETQYF.

The chain is built from TRBV5-4 and TRBJ2-1, with D maybe TRBD2 (6 bases). This CDR3 has 15 amino acids. V was cut by 6 bases and J by 5 bases, with 18 bases left in between. CDR1 is SGHNT, CDR2 YYREEE, per germline (reference sequence). The CDR3 is CASISSSVPNNEQFF. CDR3 coding DNA: TGTGCCAGCATTTCCTCTAGCGTACCAAACAATGAGCAGTTCTTC.

The chain uses TRBV28 and TRBJ1-4; the D is unclear. V lost 5 bases, J lost 5 bases, and 24 bases lay in between. From germline, CDR1 is MDHEN and CDR2 SYDVKM. This CDR3 contains 18 residues. The DNA of the CDR3 is TGTGCCAGCAGTCCCCTCTCGGATTTGAGGGCCCAAAATGAAAAACTGTTTTTT. Translated, it gives CASSPLSDLRAQNEKLFF.

The chain links TRBV7-9 to TRBJ1-5; no clear D gene. CDR3 length: 13 residues. The germline gives CDR1 SEHNR, CDR2 FQNEAQ (reference sequence). V dropped 1 base and J dropped 9 bases, with 10 bases sitting between them. The CDR3 loop reads CASSLGQLMPQHF. The CDR3 DNA reads as TGTGCCAGCAGCTTAGGACAACTAATGCCCCAGCATTTT.

This chain connects TRBV5-1 to TRBJ2-7; D is undetermined. Trimming took off 0 bases at V and 3 bases at J, with 10 bases between the two ends. In germline, CDR1 is SGHRS, CDR2 YFSETQ. This CDR3 contains 14 residues. The CDR3 reads CASSLDRVVYEQYF. The CDR3 DNA sequence: TGCGCCAGCAGCTTGGACAGAGTCGTCTACGAGCAGTACTTC.

This clone has only one observation. This chain links TRBV9 with TRBJ2-1; D might be TRBD1 (9 bases). The germline V and J ends were trimmed by 6 bases and 4 bases, with 20 bases remaining between them. Germline lookup yields CDR1 SGDLS and CDR2 YYNGEE. The CDR3 sequence is 16 residues long. The CDR3 sequence: CASTFGGGQGYNEQFF. The DNA for the CDR3 is TGTGCCAGCACCTTCGGGGGGGGACAGGGATACAATGAGCAGTTCTTC.